These 5 T cell receptor beta chains came from one sample sequenced in a study of cytomegalovirus exposure and HLA in healthy donors. TCRdb keeps only in-frame clones here, not all; method: immunoSEQ multiplex PCR. The repertoire holds roughly 59,000 clones, with around 95% as singletons. The source material was PBMCs. The source is a young woman in good health and CMV-seropositive.

V gene TRBV11-2 combines with J gene TRBJ2-7; the match to TRBD1 covers 9 bases. Germline assignment: CDR1 SGHAT and CDR2 FQNNGV. V was clipped by 6 bases and J by 3 bases; unmatched bases: 12. The CDR3 sequence is 16 residues long. Here the CDR3 reads CASRPLRGQGYYEQYF. The DNA of the CDR3 is TGTGCCAGCAGACCCTTACGTGGACAGGGGTACTACGAGCAGTACTTC.

This CDR3 reads CASRLTQGAGYGYTF. The DNA of the CDR3 is TGTGCCAGCAGACTAACACAGGGGGCTGGCTATGGCTACACCTTC. This chain connects TRBV5-4 to TRBJ1-2; 9 nucleotides align to TRBD1. Germline loops: CDR1 SGHNT, CDR2 YYREEE (reference sequence). The ends lost 5 bases at V and 4 bases at J; junction bases unmatched: 9. This CDR3 spans 15 amino acids.

The chain recombines TRBV2 with TRBJ1-1, with 12 nucleotides matching TRBD1. Trimming removed 8 bases from V and 4 bases from J; junction bases left unmatched: 11. Germline V gene data show CDR1 as SNHLY and CDR2 as FYNNEI. This CDR3 comprises 16 residues. The CDR3 reads CASYRDRGRRGTEAFF. CDR3 bases: TGTGCCAGCTACAGGGACAGGGGGCGGCGGGGCACTGAAGCTTTCTTT.

This clone has only one observation. The chain uses TRBV7-9 and TRBJ1-3, with D perhaps matching TRBD1 (5 bases). This CDR3 is 14 amino acids long. Germline CDR1 and CDR2: SEHNR and FQNEAQ (reference sequence). V lost 6 bases and J 4 bases, leaving 13 bases between the germline ends. Here the CDR3 reads CASRRRGWGNTIYF. CDR3 bases: TGTGCCAGCAGGAGACGGGGGTGGGGAAACACCATATATTTT.

The rearrangement joins TRBV14 to TRBJ1-4; D is uncertain. The CDR3 covers 13 residues. The germline gives CDR1 SGHDN, CDR2 FVKESK. Trimming pared 4 bases from V and 8 bases from J, leaving 11 bases between. CDR3 DNA: TGTGCCAGCAGCCCTAACTTCGGGGAAAAACTGTTTTTT. Residues: CASSPNFGEKLFF.